The clone carrying this TCR beta chain was detected ten times or more. Its antigen is unidentified. The TCR library protocol attached unique molecular identifiers to the individual cDNA molecules. TCRdb reanalysed the 5' RACE reads using MiXCR and keeps one entry per CDR3 protein. The sample has around 94,000 distinct CDR3 sequences, around 12% seen once. These data come from a study of early T cells in non-severe SARS-CoV-2 infection. The overall study: Alpha and beta chains were unpaired, from unsorted whole-blood bulk RNA. Study-level points and caveats: There was a bias toward anti-spike CD8 responses in VDJdb matching, which missed private and CD4 specificities.

Trimming took 2 bases from V and 2 from J, leaving 10 bases between them. The CDR3 covers 14 residues. Germline V CDR1 and CDR2: SGHRS, YFSETQ. The clonotype was recovered from an adult who was a healthcare worker with PCR-confirmed SARS-CoV-2 infection or an uninfected control (not recorded which). The rearrangement uses TRBV5-1 and TRBJ1-2; D is perhaps TRBD1 (6 bases). The specimen was whole blood. CDR3 DNA: TGCGCCAGCAGCTTAGGACAGCCCAACTATGGCTACACCTTC. This encodes CASSLGQPNYGYTF.